The subject of this entry is one T cell receptor (beta chain). This clonotype came up a few times. Its antigen target is currently unknown. No clone much larger than this one lies a single base away; base qualities are absent. The donors were under 40 Caucasian individuals from Russia, aged 6 to 90 years, who were systemically healthy. Roughly 11 milliliters of peripheral blood were drawn from each donor into EDTA-treated Vacutainer tubes. PBMCs were isolated by Ficoll-Paque density-gradient centrifugation, with at least 6 million obtained per sample. Total RNA was extracted from PBMCs with Trizol reagent, with at least 6 micrograms obtained per sample. The percentages of naive CD45RAhigh/CD27high T cells were determined by flow cytometry on a PBMC aliquot from every donor. The data derive from a study of blood T cells in healthy people across ages (dated by TCRdb to about 2015). Study-wide context: In model experiments, roughly one uniquely barcoded TCR beta cDNA molecule per two T cells was captured by template switching. To track age-related changes in TCR beta repertoire diversity, the study relied on deep sequencing normalized with unique cDNA molecular identifiers. The donors were split into four age groups: young (average around 15 years), middle-aged (over 35), aged (about 56) and long-lived (roughly 77). To avoid experimental bias, donors of different ages were spread randomly across the sequencing lanes. For two donors (one aged 18 to 30 and one aged 80 or older), the study analyzed two additional independent replicas of 1 million unique cDNA reads from the same blood draw. The research as a whole found: There was a strong correlation between observed TCR beta diversity and the percentage of naive T cells measured by flow cytometry. Estimates of total diversity based on one million sequenced T cells were regarded as lower bounds and as underestimates. Since profiling was done on bulk unsorted PBMCs, naive and antigen-experienced compartments could not be conclusively compared. The long-lived group showed more naive CD4+ T cells, fewer expanded clones and increased TCR diversity than the aged group, suggesting age selection. Observed TCR beta diversity per million T cells fell roughly linearly with age, and a significant reduction was already apparent by age around 40. Because the CMV infection status of the donors was unknown, age-related changes in expanded clonotypes may potentially have been confounded.

Libraries were prepared through 5' RACE. TCRdb names Illumina HiSeq 2500 as the instrument used. A second roughly 7 to 11 cycle PCR used a sample-barcoded 5' primer and a J-beta primer mix. Each TCR beta cDNA molecule received a unique molecular identifier from a template-switch 5' adaptor carrying 12 random nucleotides. Each sample yielded at least 3 million CDR3-containing paired-end reads. First-strand cDNA synthesis was performed from all RNA using the Mint cDNA synthesis kit, with priming by a TRBC-specific oligonucleotide. Following uracil-DNA glycosylase treatment, a first 18-cycle PCR with universal primers M1SS and BC2_uni_R was performed on all cDNA. The study's processing was this. Normalization of each sample was performed by random selection of 1 million high-quality reads, each carrying a distinct molecular identifier. Reads sharing molecular identifiers were discarded rather than binned into consensus sequences. CDR3 identification, clonotype clustering and error correction used MiTCR with a Q25 quality threshold and the strictest error-elimination algorithm. A nonparametric unseen species model with Euler transformation was used to estimate a lower bound on total TCR beta diversity. TCRdb applied fastp at Q25 and MiXCR to the public reads, then kept only in-frame beta chains. A single entry per CDR3 protein holds the most common genes and DNA from its merged rows. The V and J calls and clone size come from TCRdb's table, not from the authors' own analysis. In this sample the table shows fewer than 950,000 distinct CDR3 sequences, around 34% of which occur a single time. 13% of the sample belongs to the ten largest clones.

Its CDR3 holds 14 amino acids, cysteine through phenylalanine. Only the CDR3 portion is preserved as DNA: 42 bases, with reading frame beginning at the first base. The germline V end is reduced by 7 bases and the J end by 4 bases; junction bases left unmatched: 3. The receptor was derived from a man aged 18-30 years in good health. Source material: blood. The chain links TRBV12-3 or TRBV12-4 with TRBJ2-2; 10 bases in between match TRBD1. The bases are TGTGCCAGCACCAGGGACAGGGGCACCGGGGAGCTGTTTTTT. It translates to CASTRDRGTGELFF.